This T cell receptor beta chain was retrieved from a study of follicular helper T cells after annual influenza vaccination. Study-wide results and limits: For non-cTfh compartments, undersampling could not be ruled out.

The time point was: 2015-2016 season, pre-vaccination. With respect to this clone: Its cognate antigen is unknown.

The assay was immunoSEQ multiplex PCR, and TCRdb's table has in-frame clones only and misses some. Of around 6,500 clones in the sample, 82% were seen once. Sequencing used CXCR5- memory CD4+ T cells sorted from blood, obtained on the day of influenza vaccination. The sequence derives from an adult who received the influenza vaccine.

CDR3 sequence: CASSDPSGRGRTSYEQYF. The CDR3 DNA reads TGTGCCAGCAGTGACCCCTCGGGCAGGGGCCGTACCTCCTACGAGCAGTACTTC. The J gene is TRBJ2-7, the V gene TRBV6-4; D possibly corresponds to TRBD1 (6 bases). The V gene's germline CDR1 is MRHNA and CDR2 SNTAGT. V lost 2 bases and J lost 0, with 20 bases in between. The CDR3 has 18 residues.